This T cell receptor (beta chain) came from a study of beta chain features in type 1 diabetes. About the study: Age, gender and cell yields were similar between patients and healthy donors.

This clone turned up a few times. What it binds is unknown. Isolated RNA was reverse transcribed in full, so expressed TCRB transcripts were sequenced. The protocol was immunoSEQ multiplex PCR, while the TCRdb copy is restricted to in-frame clones and leaves out a portion. The profile covers roughly 230,000 clones, with approximately 10% appearing a single time and approximately 0.017% taken by the ten largest. Study-level results: People with Type 1 diabetes carried modestly yet significantly shorter TCRB CDR3s in all four CD4+ subsets. Possible PCR preference for shorter templates applied equally to patients and controls.

The purity of all sorted populations exceeded 95%. This clonotype was sampled from a man aged 30 to 45 with type 1 diabetes. Sequencing input: naive CD4+ T cells from blood.

The chain's CDR3 is CAWSGGNPSYNEQFF. The CDR3 coding sequence is TGTGCCTGGAGTGGAGGCAACCCCTCCTACAATGAGCAGTTCTTC. The chain links TRBV30 to TRBJ2-1, with D unclear. Between the trimmed V and J ends, which lost 1 base and 0 bases, there was a span of 10 bases. CDR3 length: 15 amino acids. Germline lookup yields CDR1 GTSNPN and CDR2 SVGIG (reference sequence).